The 7 T cell receptor beta chains below all came from one sample that was sequenced in a study of cytomegalovirus exposure and HLA in healthy donors. PCR amplification relied on 60 Vbeta primers (plus 13 Jbeta primers). Method: immunoSEQ multiplex PCR; TCRdb's copy keeps in-frame clones and lacks some. Among 150,000 to 200,000 clones listed, 80% to 90% were seen once. Sequencing used PBMCs. All receptors come from a woman under 30 in good health and CMV-seronegative.

With regard to this clone: One junction end disagrees with the germline gene, perhaps due to a read error. The chain couples TRBV7-9 to TRBJ2-7; D gene ambiguous. Germline CDR1 and CDR2: SEHNR and FQNEAQ (reference sequence). CDR3 size: 14 residues. Written as DNA, the CDR3 is TGTTCCAGCAGCCCTATGAGGAGTCCCTACGAGCAGTACTTC. Its translation: CSSSPMRSPYEQYF.

V gene TRBV27 combines with J gene TRBJ1-5; 8 bases match TRBD1. The CDR3 is 14 residues long. J was trimmed by 6 bases and V by 6 bases; bases with no gene match: 7. Germline lookup yields CDR1 MNHEY and CDR2 SMNVEV (reference sequence). CDR3 DNA sequence: TGTGCCAGCAGGACAGGGGATTTTGGTCAGCCCCAGCATTTT. It encodes CASRTGDFGQPQHF.

The rearrangement uses TRBV29-1 and TRBJ1-2; D is uncertain. Trimming shortened V by 0 bases and J by 5 bases, and 13 bases separated the two germline ends. The CDR3 contains 14 residues. Germline lookup yields CDR1 SQVTM and CDR2 ANQGSEA. The CDR3, as DNA: TGCAGCGTTGAAGATCGACCAGGTGGTTATGGCTACACCTTC. Its protein product is CSVEDRPGGYGYTF.

This sequence joins TRBV7-6 and TRBJ2-7, with unresolved D. This CDR3 comprises 15 residues. The germline V gene encodes CDR1 SGHVS and CDR2 FNYEAQ. V lost 1 base and J lost 0, with 10 bases in between. CDR3 bases: TGTGCCAGCAGCTTAGGCAGTCCAACCTCCTACGAGCAGTACTTC. It codes for CASSLGSPTSYEQYF.

This chain connects TRBV6-1 to TRBJ2-5; D might be TRBD1 (5 bases). The CDR3 spans 14 residues. Germline V lookup: CDR1 MNHNS, CDR2 SASEGT. Trimming took off 5 bases at V and 4 bases at J, with 14 bases between the two ends. The CDR3 region is CASSPNWGGETQYF. The CDR3 DNA follows: TGTGCCAGCAGTCCAAACTGGGGCGGAGAGACCCAGTACTTC.

V is TRBV6-1 and J is TRBJ1-6; D is unclear. The CDR3 is 14 residues long. V lost 5 bases, J lost 8 bases, and 13 bases lay in between. CDR1 is MNHNS and CDR2 is SASEGT in the germline V gene. This CDR3 reads CASSPDWRDSPLHF. CDR3 DNA sequence: TGTGCCAGCAGTCCGGACTGGAGAGATTCACCCCTCCACTTT.

A few counts support this clone. The rearrangement links TRBV7-2 to TRBJ2-1, with 7 bases aligning to TRBD2. The V segment lost 1 base and the J segment 7 bases; nucleotides outside the gene matches: 13. Germline V gives CDR1 SGHTA, CDR2 FQGNSA. The CDR3 spans 17 residues. CDR3 DNA sequence: TGTGCCAGCAGCTTAGGAGGAGGGAGGGCCTGGGGGAATGAGCAGTTCTTC. It specifies CASSLGGGRAWGNEQFF.